These T cell receptor beta chains were read from a single sample in a study of T cell responses to AZD1222 COVID-19 vaccine. Profiling relied on immunoSEQ multiplex PCR, and the TCRdb table lists in-frame clones only, not all of them. The top ten clones hold approximately 30% of a sample with some 87,000 clones, approximately 90% of them seen once. The sequenced sample was peripheral blood, obtained on day 0 of AZD1222 vaccination. The receptors derive from an adult in good health. Each CDR3 is given with its conserved first and last residue. A D gene is named only where the DNA matches it firmly. Size is omitted from some rows. Given values are once, few, many or a class for expanded clones.

j_gene: TRBJ2-1
abundance: once
v_gene: TRBV9
d_gene: .
CDR3nt: TGTGCCAGCGATCCGGGTGGCCCGGGCTACAATGAGCAGTTCTTC
CDR3aa: CASDPGGPGYNEQFF

j_gene: TRBJ2-1
abundance: .
v_gene: TRBV10-1
d_gene: .
CDR3nt: TGCGCCAGCAGTACGGGTCCCAATGAGCAGTTCTTC
CDR3aa: CASSTGPNEQFF

j_gene: TRBJ2-7
abundance: .
v_gene: TRBV18
d_gene: .
CDR3nt: TGTGCCAGCTCGCCGGAGCGTCTTTGGCAGTACTTC
CDR3aa: CASSPERLWQYF

j_gene: TRBJ2-7
abundance: few
v_gene: TRBV27
d_gene: .
CDR3nt: TGTGCCAGCAGTTTCCAGGGACCTTACGAGCAGTACTTC
CDR3aa: CASSFQGPYEQYF

j_gene: TRBJ2-1
abundance: .
v_gene: TRBV27
d_gene: TRBD2
CDR3nt: TGTGCCAGCAGTTTAATGGGACTAGTAGGGAATGAGCAGTTCTTC
CDR3aa: CASSLMGLVGNEQFF

j_gene: TRBJ1-1
abundance: .
v_gene: TRBV7-9
d_gene: TRBD1
CDR3nt: TGTGCCAGCAGCTTAGGGACAGGGAGGTTTGAAGCTTTCTTT
CDR3aa: CASSLGTGRFEAFF

j_gene: TRBJ1-3
abundance: .
v_gene: TRBV28
d_gene: TRBD1
CDR3nt: TGTGCCAGCAGTTTGTACGGACAGGGGGCTTTCGACACCATATATTTT
CDR3aa: CASSLYGQGAFDTIYF

j_gene: TRBJ2-2
abundance: .
v_gene: TRBV3-1/TRBV3-2
d_gene: TRBD2
CDR3nt: TGTGCCAGCAGCCCGCGAGTTCTACTAGCGGGGATAGTCGTCGGGGAGCTGTTTTTT
CDR3aa: CASSPRVLLAGIVVGELFF

j_gene: TRBJ1-1
abundance: .
v_gene: TRBV28
d_gene: TRBD1
CDR3nt: TGTGCCAGCACTTTACCCCAGGGGGGAGCTTTCTTT
CDR3aa: CASTLPQGGAFF

j_gene: TRBJ1-2
abundance: .
v_gene: TRBV27
d_gene: TRBD1
CDR3nt: TGTGCCAGCAGCCCCCGGGACAGGGGGAGCTACACCTTC
CDR3aa: CASSPRDRGSYTF

j_gene: TRBJ1-5
abundance: .
v_gene: TRBV9
d_gene: .
CDR3nt: TGTGCCAGCAGCGCCGGGACGGGGGGGCCCCAGCATTTT
CDR3aa: CASSAGTGGPQHF

j_gene: TRBJ1-1
abundance: .
v_gene: TRBV29-1
d_gene: TRBD1
CDR3nt: TGCAGCGTTGGGACAGGGGGGAACACTGAAGCTTTCTTT
CDR3aa: CSVGTGGNTEAFF

j_gene: TRBJ1-2
abundance: once
v_gene: TRBV30
d_gene: TRBD1
CDR3nt: TGTGCCTGGAGTGTCGGAGCAGGGGGCTCTGGCTACACCTTC
CDR3aa: CAWSVGAGGSGYTF

j_gene: TRBJ2-3
abundance: .
v_gene: TRBV30
d_gene: TRBD2
CDR3nt: TGTGCCTGGAGTTTGGGACTAGCGGTTTCGAATACGCAGTATTTT
CDR3aa: CAWSLGLAVSNTQYF

j_gene: TRBJ2-3
abundance: once
v_gene: TRBV7-7
d_gene: .
CDR3nt: TGTGCCAGCAGCCCAAGGGCCCTCACAGATACGCAGTATTTT
CDR3aa: CASSPRALTDTQYF

j_gene: TRBJ2-5
abundance: .
v_gene: TRBV12-3/TRBV12-4
d_gene: .
CDR3nt: TGTGCCAGCAGGCGAGGGGCCCAAGAGACCCAGTACTTC
CDR3aa: CASRRGAQETQYF

j_gene: TRBJ2-1
abundance: once
v_gene: TRBV29-1
d_gene: TRBD1
CDR3nt: TGCAGCGTTTCCGACAGGGGGCCCGACAATGAGCAGTTCTTC
CDR3aa: CSVSDRGPDNEQFF

j_gene: TRBJ2-7
abundance: .
v_gene: TRBV28
d_gene: .
CDR3nt: TGTGCCAGCAGTCCGACCTTAAGACGGAGCGACTACGAGCAGTACTTC
CDR3aa: CASSPTLRRSDYEQYF

j_gene: TRBJ2-3
abundance: .
v_gene: TRBV28
d_gene: .
CDR3nt: TGTGCCAGCAGTCTAATTCCGGGAAGCACAGATACGCAGTATTTT
CDR3aa: CASSLIPGSTDTQYF

j_gene: TRBJ2-1
abundance: .
v_gene: TRBV24-1
d_gene: TRBD2
CDR3nt: TGTGCCACCAGTGACCCCTCCCGGGCGGGAGGGTCCAACAATGAGCAGTTCTTC
CDR3aa: CATSDPSRAGGSNNEQFF

j_gene: TRBJ2-7
abundance: .
v_gene: TRBV15
d_gene: TRBD1
CDR3nt: TGTGCCACCAGCAGAGGTGTCACCGGGACAGGGGTCGAGCAGTACTTC
CDR3aa: CATSRGVTGTGVEQYF

j_gene: TRBJ1-1
abundance: .
v_gene: TRBV9
d_gene: .
CDR3nt: TGTGCCAGCAGCGTAGGAGGGTGGTTCGACACTGAAGCTTTCTTT
CDR3aa: CASSVGGWFDTEAFF

j_gene: TRBJ2-7
abundance: .
v_gene: TRBV6-5
d_gene: .
CDR3nt: TGTGCCAGCAGTAAACGTGGGAGCGAGTACGAGCAGTACTTC
CDR3aa: CASSKRGSEYEQYF

j_gene: TRBJ2-7
abundance: .
v_gene: TRBV13
d_gene: TRBD1
CDR3nt: TGTGCCAGCAGCTTCAACGGACAGGGTGGGTTCGACGAGCAGTACTTC
CDR3aa: CASSFNGQGGFDEQYF

j_gene: TRBJ2-1
abundance: .
v_gene: TRBV7-2
d_gene: .
CDR3nt: TGTGCCAGCAGCTTAGGGGCGGGTATAAGGTACAATGAGCAGTTCTTC
CDR3aa: CASSLGAGIRYNEQFF

j_gene: TRBJ2-7
abundance: .
v_gene: TRBV28
d_gene: TRBD1
CDR3nt: TGTGCCAGCAGGAGAGGGACAGGGGGATCCCGCGAGCAGTACTTC
CDR3aa: CASRRGTGGSREQYF